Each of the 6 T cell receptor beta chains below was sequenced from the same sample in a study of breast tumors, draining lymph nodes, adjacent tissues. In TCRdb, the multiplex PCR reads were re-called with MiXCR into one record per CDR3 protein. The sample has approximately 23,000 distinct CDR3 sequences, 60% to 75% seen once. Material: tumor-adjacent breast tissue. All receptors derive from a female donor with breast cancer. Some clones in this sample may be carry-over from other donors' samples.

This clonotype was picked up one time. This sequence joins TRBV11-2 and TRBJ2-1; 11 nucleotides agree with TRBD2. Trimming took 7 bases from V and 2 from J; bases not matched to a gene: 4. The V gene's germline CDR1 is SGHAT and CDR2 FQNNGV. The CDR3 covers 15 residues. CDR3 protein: CASTALAGAYNEQFF. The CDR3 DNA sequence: TGTGCCAGCACCGCACTAGCGGGGGCCTACAATGAGCAGTTCTTC.

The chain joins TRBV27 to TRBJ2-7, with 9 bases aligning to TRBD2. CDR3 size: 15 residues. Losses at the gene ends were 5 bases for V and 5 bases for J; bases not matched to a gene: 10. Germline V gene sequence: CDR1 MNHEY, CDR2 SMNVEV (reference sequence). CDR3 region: CASSTRGTSGHEQYF. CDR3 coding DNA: TGTGCCAGCAGTACTCGAGGTACTAGCGGGCACGAGCAGTACTTC.

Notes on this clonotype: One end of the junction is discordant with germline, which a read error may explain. The DNA for the CDR3 is TGTGCCAGTAGTATTCCCCCCTCCCACGAGCAGTACTTC. It yields the protein CASSIPPSHEQYF. The chain recombines TRBV19 with TRBJ2-7; D is undetermined. CDR3 size: 13 residues. The germline V gene has CDR1 LNHDA and CDR2 SQIVND (reference sequence).

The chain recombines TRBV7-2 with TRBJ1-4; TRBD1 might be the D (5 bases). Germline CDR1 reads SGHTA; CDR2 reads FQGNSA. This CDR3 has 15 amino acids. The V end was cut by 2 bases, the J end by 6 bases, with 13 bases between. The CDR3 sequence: CASSLMGGNHEKLFF. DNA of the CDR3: TGTGCCAGCAGCTTAATGGGGGGGAATCATGAAAAACTGTTTTTT.

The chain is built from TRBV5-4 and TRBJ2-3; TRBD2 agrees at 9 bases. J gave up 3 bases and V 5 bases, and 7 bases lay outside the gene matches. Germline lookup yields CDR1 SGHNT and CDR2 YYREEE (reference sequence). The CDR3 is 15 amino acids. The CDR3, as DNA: TGTGCCAGCAGGAGGGCGGGAGGGCGTACAGATACGCAGTATTTT. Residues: CASRRAGGRTDTQYF.

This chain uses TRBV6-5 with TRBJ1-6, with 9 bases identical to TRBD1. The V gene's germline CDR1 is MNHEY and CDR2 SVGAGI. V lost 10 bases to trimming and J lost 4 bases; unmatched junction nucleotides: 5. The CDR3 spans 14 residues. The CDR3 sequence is CATGQGNYNSPLHF. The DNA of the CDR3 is TGTGCCACCGGACAGGGGAATTATAATTCACCCCTCCACTTT.